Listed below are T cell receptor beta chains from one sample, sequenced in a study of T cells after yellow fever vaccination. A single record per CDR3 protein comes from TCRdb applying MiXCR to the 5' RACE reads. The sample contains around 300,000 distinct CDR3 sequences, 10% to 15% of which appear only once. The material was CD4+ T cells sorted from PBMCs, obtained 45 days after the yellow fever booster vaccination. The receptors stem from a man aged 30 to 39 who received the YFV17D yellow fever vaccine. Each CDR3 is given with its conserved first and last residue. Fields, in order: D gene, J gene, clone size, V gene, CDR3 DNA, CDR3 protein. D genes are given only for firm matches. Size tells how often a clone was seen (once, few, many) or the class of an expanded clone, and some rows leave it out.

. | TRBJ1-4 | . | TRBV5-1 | TGCGCCAGCAGGTCGACAGTAACTAATGAAAAACTGTTTTTT | CASRSTVTNEKLFF
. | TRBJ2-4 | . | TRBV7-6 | TGTGCCAGCAGCGGACGCAATATACAGGGAGATGGCATTCAGTACTTC | CASSGRNIQGDGIQYF
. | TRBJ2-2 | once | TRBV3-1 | TGTGCCAGCAGCCAAGATCTCCTAGTTAGAAACGGGGAGCTGTTTTTT | CASSQDLLVRNGELFF
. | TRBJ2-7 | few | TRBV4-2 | TGTGCCAGCAGCCAACAAAAAGGACCGACCTACGAGCAGTACTTC | CASSQQKGPTYEQYF
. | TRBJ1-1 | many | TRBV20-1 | TGCAGTGCTGGGGATAGTAGGAACACTGAAGCTTTCTTT | CSAGDSRNTEAFF
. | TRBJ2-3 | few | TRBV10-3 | TGTGCCATCAGTGAGGAGGGGCGGGGTACGCAGTATTTT | CAISEEGRGTQYF
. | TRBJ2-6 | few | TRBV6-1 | TGTGCCAGCACGCGAAGTTTGCCCTCTGGGGCCAACGTCCTGACTTTC | CASTRSLPSGANVLTF
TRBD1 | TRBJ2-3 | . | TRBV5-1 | TGCGCCAGCAGCTTCCGGACAGGAGATACGCAGTATTTT | CASSFRTGDTQYF
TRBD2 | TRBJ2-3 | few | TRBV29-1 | TGCAGCGTTGACCTACCTCGGGCGGGAGGTGGAGATACGCAGTATTTT | CSVDLPRAGGGDTQYF
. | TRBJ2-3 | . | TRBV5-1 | TGCGCCAGCAGCTATCCGGGACTGGGGTCGACAGATACGCAGTATTTT | CASSYPGLGSTDTQYF
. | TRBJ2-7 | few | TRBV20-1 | TGCAGTGCTAGACCGGGATTATCCTACGAGCAGTACTTC | CSARPGLSYEQYF
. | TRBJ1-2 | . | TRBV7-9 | TGTGCCAGCAGCTTAGGGGACCCTAACTATGGCTACACCTTC | CASSLGDPNYGYTF
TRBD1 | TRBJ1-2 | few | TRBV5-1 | TGCGCCAGCAGCCCGTCAGGACAGGGGGATGGCTACACCTTC | CASSPSGQGDGYTF
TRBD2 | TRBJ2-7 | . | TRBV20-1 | TGCAGTGCTACCGCGACTAGCGGGAGACCCTACGAGCAGTACTTC | CSATATSGRPYEQYF
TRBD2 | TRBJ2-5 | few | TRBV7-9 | TGTGCCAGCAGCTCGCGTGCGGGGGGCCAAGAGACCCAGTACTTC | CASSSRAGGQETQYF
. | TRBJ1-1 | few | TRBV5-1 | TGCGCCAGCAGCTTAAGGAGTAGGAACACTGAAGCTTTCTTT | CASSLRSRNTEAFF
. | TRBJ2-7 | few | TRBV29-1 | TGCAGCGCGTCAGACGTTTTGGAGCAGTACTTC | CSASDVLEQYF
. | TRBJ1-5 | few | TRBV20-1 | TGCAGTGCTAGAGGCTTGGGGAGGGTCCATTTT | CSARGLGRVHF
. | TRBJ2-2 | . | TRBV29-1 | TGCAGCGTTGATATAGCGAACACCGGGGAGCTGTTTTTT | CSVDIANTGELFF
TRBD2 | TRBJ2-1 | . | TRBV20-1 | TGCAGTGCTAGATCACCTAGCGGGACGGGCGGTGAGCAGTTCTTC | CSARSPSGTGGEQFF
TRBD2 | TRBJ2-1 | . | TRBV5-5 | TGTGCCAGCAGCCTAGGATCTAGCGGGAGCCACAATGAGCAGTTCTTC | CASSLGSSGSHNEQFF
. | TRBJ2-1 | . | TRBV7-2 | TGTGCCAGCAGCTTAGATGCGGTAAGGGGCCAGCAGTTCTTC | CASSLDAVRGQQFF
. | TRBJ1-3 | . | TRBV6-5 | TGTGCCAGCAGTTCCAGGTTAAACACCATATATTTT | CASSSRLNTIYF
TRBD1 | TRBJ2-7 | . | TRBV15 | TGTGCCACCAGCACGCGGACAGGGGGGACGAACGAGCAGTACTTC | CATSTRTGGTNEQYF
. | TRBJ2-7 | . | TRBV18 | TGTGCCAGCTCACCCGATTCGGTGGAGCAGTACTTC | CASSPDSVEQYF
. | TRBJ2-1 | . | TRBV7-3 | TGTGCCAGCAGCTCAACTGCCTACAATGAGCAGTTCTTC | CASSSTAYNEQFF
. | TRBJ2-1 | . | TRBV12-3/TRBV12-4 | TGTGCCAGCGCGATTCAGGCGGTGAATGAGCAGATCTTC | CASAIQAVNEQIF
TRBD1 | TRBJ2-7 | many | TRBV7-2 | TGTGCCAGCAGCCGAGACAGGGCCAACGAGCAGTACTTC | CASSRDRANEQYF
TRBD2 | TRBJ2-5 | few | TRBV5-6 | TGTGCCAGCAGCTGGGGATCGACTAGCGGGAATACCCAGTACTTC | CASSWGSTSGNTQYF
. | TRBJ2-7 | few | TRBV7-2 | TGTGCCAGCAGCTTGATATATTCGTACGAGCAGTACTTC | CASSLIYSYEQYF
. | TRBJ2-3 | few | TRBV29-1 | TGCAGCGTCATGCGAGCAGATACGCAGTATTTT | CSVMRADTQYF
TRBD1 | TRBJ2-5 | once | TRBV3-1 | TGTGCCAGCACTCCCGACAGGGAAGAGACCCAGCACTTC | CASTPDREETQHF
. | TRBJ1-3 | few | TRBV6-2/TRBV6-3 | TGTGCCAGCACCCCCGGCGGCAGACACTCTGGAAACACCATATATTTT | CASTPGGRHSGNTIYF
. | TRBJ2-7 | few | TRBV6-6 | TGTGCCAGCAGTCCGCAGGCCCCCGAGCAGTACTTC | CASSPQAPEQYF
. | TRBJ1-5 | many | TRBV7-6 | TGTGCCAGCAGCCCGGTAGGGGGGGAATTTAATCAGCCCCAGCATTTT | CASSPVGGEFNQPQHF
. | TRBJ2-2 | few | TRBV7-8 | TGTGCCAGCAGCCCCCGGCGAGACACCGGGGAGCTGTTTTTT | CASSPRRDTGELFF
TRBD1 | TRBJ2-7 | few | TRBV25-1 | TGTGCCAGCAGTGTTCAGGACAGGGGGGGCGAGCAGTACTTC | CASSVQDRGGEQYF
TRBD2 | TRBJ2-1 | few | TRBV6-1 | TGTGCCAGCAGTGAAAATGAACGGGACTACAACAATGAGCAGTTCTTC | CASSENERDYNNEQFF
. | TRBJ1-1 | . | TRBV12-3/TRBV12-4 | TGTGCCAGCAGTCGCGGACGGACCTTAGACGAAGCTTTCTTT | CASSRGRTLDEAFF
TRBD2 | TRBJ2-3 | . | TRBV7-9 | TGTGCCAGCAGCTTAGCAGCGGGAGGTGATACGCAGTATTTT | CASSLAAGGDTQYF
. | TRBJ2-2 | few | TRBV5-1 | TGCGCCAGCAGCTCCGCGGGACCGAACACCGGGGAGCTGTTTTTT | CASSSAGPNTGELFF
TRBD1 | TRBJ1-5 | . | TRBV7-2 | TGTGCCAGCAGCTTAGCCACAGGGGCTATAGGGAGCAATCAGCCCCAGCATTTT | CASSLATGAIGSNQPQHF
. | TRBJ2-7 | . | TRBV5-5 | TGTGCCATCTTACGCGGGAACGAGCAGTACTTC | CAILRGNEQYF
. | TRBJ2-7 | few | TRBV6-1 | TGTGCCAGCAGTGGGGCGAGGGGAGGCTACGAGCAGTACTTC | CASSGARGGYEQYF
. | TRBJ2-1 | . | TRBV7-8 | TGTGCCAGCAGCTACGGGTGGGGTGAGCAGTTCTTC | CASSYGWGEQFF
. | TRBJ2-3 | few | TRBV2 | TGTGCCAGCAGCCTGGTGTTACCTGACACAGATACGCAGTATTTT | CASSLVLPDTDTQYF
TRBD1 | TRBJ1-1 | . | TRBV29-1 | TGCAGCGGCAACAGGGGGCTTTACTCTGAAGCTTTCTTT | CSGNRGLYSEAFF
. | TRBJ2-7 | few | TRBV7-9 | TGTGCCAGCAGCATCCGGGACGGATCCTACGAGCAGTACTTC | CASSIRDGSYEQYF
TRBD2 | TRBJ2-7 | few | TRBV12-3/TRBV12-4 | TGTGCCAGCAGTTTATCCCCGGGACTAGCGGGAGGGCCGAGTAAGTTC | CASSLSPGLAGGPSKF
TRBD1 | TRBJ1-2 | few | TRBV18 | TGTGCCAGCTCACCCGGGACAGACCCTTATGGCTACACCTTC | CASSPGTDPYGYTF
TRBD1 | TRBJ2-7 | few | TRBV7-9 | TGTGCCAGCAGCGCCTCCTGGACAGGGTTCGAGCAGTACTTC | CASSASWTGFEQYF
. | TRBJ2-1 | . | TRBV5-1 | TGCGCCAGCAGCTGGGCAGGTGGTGGGAACAATGAGCAGTTCTTC | CASSWAGGGNNEQFF
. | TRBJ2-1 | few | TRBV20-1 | TGCAGTGCTAGAGATACTGGGAAATCCTACAATGAGCAGTTCTTC | CSARDTGKSYNEQFF
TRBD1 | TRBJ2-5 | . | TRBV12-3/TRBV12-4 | TGTGCCAGCAGTTTGGGGGACAGGATCCAAGAGACCCAGTACTTC | CASSLGDRIQETQYF
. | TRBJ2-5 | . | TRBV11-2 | TGTGCCAGCAGCTTAGTGAGGGGGACGGAGACCCAGTACTTC | CASSLVRGTETQYF
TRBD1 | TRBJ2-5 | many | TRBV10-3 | TGTGCCATCAGTCGGGACAGGGGGCGAGAGACCCAGTACTTC | CAISRDRGRETQYF
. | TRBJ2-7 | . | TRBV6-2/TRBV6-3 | TGTGCCAGCATGATGAGCGAAAGAATCTTCTACGAGCAGTACTTC | CASMMSERIFYEQYF